These 7 T cell receptor beta chains originate from one sample sequenced in a study of control samples from healthy donors and cancer patients. Some clones are missing from TCRdb's copy, which holds only in-frame ones; the method was immunoSEQ multiplex PCR. This sample has around 140,000 clones, with around nine tenths found just once. The sample comprised PBMCs. Every receptor here comes from a man in his fifties with head and neck cancer.

V is TRBV23-1 and J is TRBJ2-1; no clear D. TRBV23-1 is annotated as an ORF whose role is uncertain. V lost 6 bases and J lost 3, with 15 bases in between. There are 15 residues in the CDR3. The CDR3 protein is CASRNKRAIYNEQFF. For the CDR3, the DNA is TGCGCCAGCAGGAATAAAAGGGCTATCTACAATGAGCAGTTCTTC.

This clone was counted between two and nine times. The rearrangement links TRBV10-1 to TRBJ2-7; TRBD2 agrees at 7 bases. Trimming cost V 6 bases and J 6 bases; bases outside gene matches: 8. Germline V gene lookup returns CDR1 WNHNN and CDR2 SYGVQD (reference sequence). The CDR3 totals 13 residues. For the CDR3, the DNA is TGCGCCAGCAGCGATATCCCGGGGGGCGAGCAGTACTTC. Encoded protein: CASSDIPGGEQYF.

The CDR3 nucleotides read TGTGCCAGCAGTGACGAAGGAGGGTCTTATCCCTACAATGAGCAGTTCTTC. This encodes CASSDEGGSYPYNEQFF. The chain links TRBV6-1 to TRBJ2-1; perhaps TRBD2 as D (6 bases). Germline assignment: CDR1 MNHNS and CDR2 SASEGT. The V gene lost 3 bases and the J gene lost 2 bases, with 17 bases spanning the gap. The CDR3 has 17 amino acids.

V usage is TRBV19 and J usage is TRBJ2-2, with a weak D call TRBD2 (6 bases). Germline lookup yields CDR1 LNHDA and CDR2 SQIVND (reference sequence). This CDR3 region has 14 residues. V lost 6 bases and J lost 5, with 13 bases in between. In DNA form, the CDR3 reads TGTGCCAGTAGGACGGGAGAACGGACCGGGGAGCTGTTTTTT. This codes for CASRTGERTGELFF. The full variable domain, rest sourced from reference TRBV19 and TRBJ2-2, is DGGITQSPKYLFRKEGQNVTLSCEQNLNHDAMYWYRQDPGQGLRLIYYSQIVNDFQKGDIAEGYSVSREKKESFPLTVTSAQKNPTAFYLCASRTGERTGELFFGEGSRLTVL.

The gene calls are TRBV10-1 and TRBJ2-7, with D possibly matching TRBD2 (6 bases). The CDR3 extends over 13 amino acids. Germline V CDR1 and CDR2: WNHNN, SYGVQD (reference sequence). V lost 2 bases and J lost 7, with 12 bases in between. CDR3 DNA sequence: TGCGCCAGCAGTGAGGGGAGGACCACAGAGCAGTACTTC. This translates into CASSEGRTTEQYF.

The chain combines TRBV10-3 with TRBJ2-2; 11 bases match TRBD2. V shed 6 bases, J shed 0 bases, and the junction held 15 bases outside the gene matches. The CDR3 runs to 20 residues. Germline V gene lookup returns CDR1 ENHRY and CDR2 SYGVKD. The CDR3 DNA reads TGTGCCATCAGCGATCCTACATCGGGACTAGCGGTATCGAACACCGGGGAGCTGTTTTTT. Encoded protein: CAISDPTSGLAVSNTGELFF.

V gene TRBV6-5 combines with J gene TRBJ1-5; D remains unclear. The germline CDR1 and CDR2 sequences are MNHEY and SVGAGI. The V gene lost 0 bases and the J gene lost 7 bases, with 10 bases spanning the gap. The CDR3 runs 14 residues. CDR3 nucleotides: TGTGCCAGCAGTTACTCGAAAGGTGGACAGCCCCAGCATTTT. Residues: CASSYSKGGQPQHF.